Each of the 17 T cell receptor beta chains below was sequenced from the same sample in a study of blood T cell repertoires in COVID-19. Method: immunoSEQ multiplex PCR; TCRdb's copy keeps in-frame clones and lacks some. The top ten hold about 33% of the sample, which has about 40,000 clones, around three quarters seen once. Sequencing was performed on peripheral blood. The receptors stem from a woman of 80 years or more with acute or convalescent COVID-19.

The chain carries TRBV19 and TRBJ1-5; 8 positions match TRBD1. The germline V gene encodes CDR1 LNHDA and CDR2 SQIVND (reference sequence). Trimming removed 4 bases from V and 0 bases from J; junction bases left unmatched: 2. This CDR3 spans 15 amino acids. The CDR3 DNA sequence: TGTGCCAGTAGTAAGGGACAGGTTAGCAATCAGCCCCAGCATTTT. This sequence encodes CASSKGQVSNQPQHF.

This clone was seen once. The chain recombines TRBV6-4 with TRBJ2-1; weak D call: TRBD1 (5 bases). Per the germline V gene, CDR1 is MRHNA and CDR2 is SNTAGT. Trimming took off 5 bases at V and 8 bases at J, with 13 bases between the two ends. The CDR3 loop spans 13 amino acids. This CDR3 reads CASSRRVEDEQFF. CDR3 in DNA: TGTGCCAGCAGTCGCAGGGTAGAGGATGAGCAGTTCTTC.

Here the CDR3 DNA reads TGCGCCAGCAGCTTCTCAGGGTCGGCTAATGAAAAACTGTTTTTT. Protein: CASSFSGSANEKLFF. This rearrangement joins TRBV5-1 to TRBJ1-4, with D possibly TRBD1 on 5 matching bases. The V and J ends lost 2 bases and 3 bases respectively, with 11 bases between them. This CDR3 contains 15 residues. The germline CDR1 and CDR2 sequences are SGHRS and YFSETQ.

This CDR3 is CASSYRTNEETQYF. CDR3 sequence (DNA): TGTGCCAGCAGCTACCGGACTAACGAAGAGACCCAGTACTTC. The rearrangement uses TRBV7-9 and TRBJ2-5, with D possibly matching TRBD2 (6 bases). Germline CDR1 and CDR2: SEHNR and FQNEAQ (reference sequence). The CDR3 consists of 14 residues. The V gene lost 4 bases and the J gene lost 3 bases, with 12 bases spanning the gap.

This clone was seen a handful of times. The chain uses TRBV2 and TRBJ1-6; no reliable D call. Germline V gene lookup returns CDR1 SNHLY and CDR2 FYNNEI. The CDR3 extends over 14 amino acids. V lost 10 bases, J lost 10 bases, and 20 bases lay in between. CDR3 DNA sequence: TGTGCCACCTCGGTAGGAGGGTTTGGATCACCCCTCCACTTT. Its protein is CATSVGGFGSPLHF. Variable domain in full (rest from reference TRBV2 and TRBJ1-6): EPEVTQTPSHQVTQMGQEVILRCVPISNHLYFYWYRQILGQKVEFLVSFYNNEISEKSEIFDDQFSVERPDGSNFTLKIRSTKLEDSAMYFCATSVGGFGSPLHFGNGTRLTVT.

In this sample, this clone turned up once. This chain links TRBV5-8 with TRBJ2-2; the match to TRBD1 covers 9 bases. The V gene's germline CDR1 is SGHTS and CDR2 YDEGEE. The trim removed 4 bases at V and 6 bases at J, leaving 4 bases unmatched. This CDR3 is 14 amino acids long. CDR3 amino acids: CASSHRQGAGELFF. The CDR3 DNA sequence: TGTGCCAGCAGCCATCGACAGGGGGCCGGGGAGCTGTTTTTT. Variable domain in full (rest from reference TRBV5-8 and TRBJ2-2): EAGVTQSPTHLIKTRGQQATLRCSPISGHTSVYWYQQALGLGLQFLLWYDEGEERNRGNFPPRFSGRQFPNYSSELNVNALELEDSALYLCASSHRQGAGELFFGEGSRLTVL.

The V call is TRBV11-3, the J call TRBJ2-1, with D uncertain. The CDR3 is 12 amino acids. Trimming removed 5 bases from V and 10 bases from J, with 12 bases in between. Per the germline V gene, CDR1 is SGHNT and CDR2 is YENEEA. The CDR3 DNA reads as TGTGCCAGCAGCACCGACTTTAACGAGCAGTTCTTC. Translating gives CASSTDFNEQFF.

In its sample, this clone was seen once. This chain connects TRBV3-1 (or the pseudogene TRBV3-2) to TRBJ2-1; 13 bases are shared with TRBD2. Germline V gene data show CDR1 as LGHDT and CDR2 as YNNKEL (reference sequence). V lost 1 base, J lost 0 bases, and 6 bases stayed unmatched. This CDR3 is built from 19 residues. The CDR3 bases are TGTGCCAGCAGCCAAGCTAGACTAGCGGGAGGTAGCTCCTACAATGAGCAGTTCTTC. Translated, it gives CASSQARLAGGSSYNEQFF.

The chain combines TRBV7-2 with TRBJ2-1; TRBD2 aligns across 10 bases. CDR3 length equals 18 residues. The V gene end was trimmed by 1 base and the J gene end by 6 bases; junction bases not matched to a gene: 12. The germline V gene encodes CDR1 SGHTA and CDR2 FQGNSA. As DNA, the CDR3 is TGTGCCAGCAGCTTAGGGCTTAGCGGGAGGCGAATAGGCAATGAGCAGTTCTTC. As protein: CASSLGLSGRRIGNEQFF.

The J gene is TRBJ2-6, the V gene TRBV29-1; weak D call: TRBD2 (5 bases). V lost 0 bases and J lost 0, with 15 bases in between. The CDR3 consists of 18 residues. Per the germline V gene, CDR1 is SQVTM and CDR2 is ANQGSEA. CDR3 in DNA: TGCAGCGTTGAAGATCGCGGGTTCAGGCTCTCTGGGGCCAACGTCCTGACTTTC. Protein sequence: CSVEDRGFRLSGANVLTF.

The V call is TRBV24-1, the J call TRBJ2-5; perhaps TRBD1 as D (5 bases). Germline values: CDR1 KGHDR, CDR2 SFDVKD. The length of the CDR3 is 15 residues. V lost 4 bases and J lost 5, with 16 bases in between. The CDR3 spells CATSDPLDSPETQYF. CDR3 DNA: TGTGCCACCAGTGACCCACTTGACAGCCCGGAGACCCAGTACTTC.

The CDR3, as DNA: TGTGCCAGCAGCGCACACAGGGGCGGGACTGAAGCTTTCTTT. Its translation is CASSAHRGGTEAFF. The V call is TRBV5-6, the J call TRBJ1-1; TRBD1 agrees at 7 bases. Unmatched junction bases numbered 8, after V lost 4 bases and J lost 5 bases. The CDR3 length is 14 residues. Germline CDR1 and CDR2: SGHDT and YYEEEE.

This chain joins TRBV5-1 and TRBJ2-3, with 8 bases identical to TRBD1. With V trimmed by 1 base and J by 2 bases, 3 bases remained unmatched. CDR3 length: 15 residues. Germline-derived CDR1 and CDR2 are SGHRS and YFSETQ. CDR3 sequence reads: CASSLQGANTDTQYF. Here the CDR3 DNA reads TGCGCCAGCAGCTTGCAGGGGGCGAACACAGATACGCAGTATTTT. The whole variable domain, remainder taken from reference TRBV5-1 and TRBJ2-3, is KAGVTQTPRYLIKTRGQQVTLSCSPISGHRSVSWYQQTPGQGLQFLFEYFSETQRNKGNFPGRFSGRQFSNSRSEMNVSTLELGDSALYLCASSLQGANTDTQYFGPGTRLTVL.

The rearrangement links TRBV6-2 or TRBV6-3 to TRBJ1-1, with 9 bases matching TRBD1. With V trimmed by 5 bases and J by 5 bases, 9 bases remained unmatched. Germline V CDR1 and CDR2: MNHEY, SVGEGT. The length of the CDR3 is 15 residues. The CDR3 is CASSRKTGGGTEAFF. The CDR3 coding sequence is TGTGCCAGCAGTCGGAAGACAGGGGGAGGAACTGAAGCTTTCTTT.

The V and J genes are TRBV30 and TRBJ1-1; no reliable D call. Per germline, CDR1 GTSNPN and CDR2 SVGIG (reference sequence). Trimming stripped 2 bases from V and 8 bases from J, with 12 bases between. This CDR3 is 12 amino acids long. DNA of the CDR3: TGTGCCTGGAGTCTCGGAGGACCAGAAGCTTTCTTT. Amino acids: CAWSLGGPEAFF.

The chain couples TRBV30 to TRBJ1-5; the match to TRBD1 covers 8 bases. CDR1 and CDR2 (germline): GTSNPN, SVGIG (reference sequence). The CDR3 runs 18 residues. Trimming removed 0 bases from V and 4 bases from J; junction bases left unmatched: 14. The CDR3 loop reads CAWSVPPPGGYVNQPQHF. DNA of the CDR3: TGTGCCTGGAGTGTCCCACCTCCAGGGGGCTACGTGAATCAGCCCCAGCATTTT.

The rearrangement links TRBV12-5 to TRBJ2-7; D is possibly TRBD2 (6 bases). The CDR3 consists of 14 residues. V gave up 4 bases and J gave up 3 bases, with 13 bases separating them. Germline V gene sequence: CDR1 LGHNT, CDR2 FRNRAP. CDR3 loop: CASGSGTWGYEQYF. CDR3 nucleotides: TGTGCTAGTGGTTCCGGGACTTGGGGCTACGAGCAGTACTTC.